The entry below gives a single T cell receptor (beta chain) sequence along with its context. This CDR3 comprises 15 residues. Germline assignment: CDR1 SGHDT and CDR2 YYEEEE. With V trimmed by 1 base and J by 4 bases, 3 bases remained unmatched. The data were produced by immunoSEQ multiplex PCR, yet TCRdb's version contains in-frame clones alone and is incomplete. The data contain hundreds of thousands of clones, over 80% of them singletons. The sample originates from a study of blood T cell repertoires in COVID-19. This sequence joins TRBV5-6 and TRBJ1-1; 11 positions match TRBD1. Sequencing was performed on peripheral blood. The sequence came from a woman in her forties or fifties with COVID-19, enrolled during active disease. The CDR3 loop is CASSLRGQGVTEAFF. Here the CDR3 DNA reads TGTGCCAGCAGCTTGAGGGGACAGGGGGTCACTGAAGCTTTCTTT.